The clone carrying this TCR beta chain was detected many times. What it recognizes is unknown. The data stem from a study of CD8+CD57+ T cells in acquired aplastic anemia. Study information: Across the sorted CD4+ and CD8+ cells, DNA amounts averaged roughly 3 ug. An average of approximately 11 million reads for CD4+ cells was obtained from healthy donors. The study's findings and limits: CD8+ Simpson's diversity did not differ significantly between patients and controls. Patients and controls shared some 30 CD8+ CDR3 sequences, highly expressed in patients.

Using genomic DNA as the template, TCR beta VDJ and CDR3 profiling was carried out. TCRdb recomputed calls from the reads with MiXCR, one row per CDR3 protein. The repertoire holds 130,000 or so distinct CDR3 sequences, with less than 45% as singletons. This CDR3 contains 13 residues. V shed 7 bases and J shed 3 bases, with 13 bases lying between them. Germline V gene lookup returns CDR1 SQVTM and CDR2 ANQGSEA. This chain joins TRBV29-1 and TRBJ2-4; D might be TRBD1 or TRBD2, each matching 5 bases. The specimen sequenced was sorted CD4+, CD8+, or CD8+CD57+ T cells (not recorded which) from PBMCs. The source is a human donor in good health, serving as a control. CDR3 nucleotide sequence: TGCAGCGCACAAGGGACGGGCAAAAACATTCAGTACTTC. This encodes CSAQGTGKNIQYF. The full variable domain, completed using reference TRBV29-1 and TRBJ2-4, is SAVISQKPSRDICQRGTSLTIQCQVDSQVTMMFWYRQQPGQSLTLIATANQGSEATYESGFVIDKFPISRPNLTFSTLTVSNMSPEDSSIYLCSAQGTGKNIQYFGAGTRLSVL.